The rows below give T cell receptor beta chains drawn from one sample of a study of cytomegalovirus exposure and HLA in healthy donors. The repertoire was sequenced with immunoSEQ multiplex PCR; TCRdb's copy has only in-frame clones and lacks some. The table records about 94,000 clones, around 77% of them present only once. The sequenced sample consisted of PBMCs. These receptors were taken from a man younger than 45 in good health and CMV-seronegative. Each CDR3 is given with its conserved first and last residue. The D gene is left open where the match is weak. Not all rows give a size; the values are once, few, many and, for expanded clones, a class.

DNA	CDR3	D	size	V	J
TGTGCCAGCAGCGCCCCTAGCCGCCGGAGGCCCCAGTACTTC	CASSAPSRRRPQYF	NA	NA	TRBV9	TRBJ2-5
TGCAGCGTTGAACCTAGCGGGATAGGAGAGCAGTACTTC	CSVEPSGIGEQYF	TRBD2	NA	TRBV29-1	TRBJ2-7
TGTGCCAGCAGTTTACAGGGGGCGATTGGCACTGAAGCTTTCTTT	CASSLQGAIGTEAFF	TRBD1	NA	TRBV2	TRBJ1-1
TGCGCCAGCAGCCAAGATCAATGGGGGGAGACAGATTATGGCTACACCTTC	CASSQDQWGETDYGYTF	NA	NA	TRBV4-3	TRBJ1-2
TGTGCCACCAGCATCGGACAGTACACTGAAGCTTTCTTT	CATSIGQYTEAFF	NA	NA	TRBV15	TRBJ1-1
TGTGCCAGTAGTATAGGGGGGGAAGGTAGTGCCCACGAGCAGTACTTC	CASSIGGEGSAHEQYF	NA	NA	TRBV19	TRBJ2-7
TGTGCCATCAGGGGGGACAGGGAGAATTCACCCCTCCACTTT	CAIRGDRENSPLHF	TRBD1	NA	TRBV10-3	TRBJ1-6
TGTGCCAGCAGTTTAAGAGCGGGGAGCTCCTACAATGAGCAGTTCTTC	CASSLRAGSSYNEQFF	TRBD2	NA	TRBV27	TRBJ2-1
TGTGCCAGCAGCCCAGGGACTCCTGGGGCCAACGTCCTGACTTTC	CASSPGTPGANVLTF	NA	NA	TRBV28	TRBJ2-6
TGTGCCAGCAGCCCCATAGGGGCAATCCTTAACTATGGCTACACCTTC	CASSPIGAILNYGYTF	NA	NA	TRBV27	TRBJ1-2
TGTGCCAGCAGTTGGCCGGGACTAGCGGGAGGACCAATCCAAGAGACCCAGTACTTC	CASSWPGLAGGPIQETQYF	TRBD2	once	TRBV28	TRBJ2-5
TGTGCCAGCAACCCAGGACAGGCCTACGAGCAGTACTTC	CASNPGQAYEQYF	TRBD1	NA	TRBV6-1	TRBJ2-7
TGTGCCAGCAGTTTGGGACAGGGATTTAATTCACCCCTCCACTTT	CASSLGQGFNSPLHF	TRBD1	NA	TRBV27	TRBJ1-6
TGCGCCAGCAGTAGTGTTCTTTCCTACGAGCAGTACTTC	CASSSVLSYEQYF	NA	NA	TRBV5-1	TRBJ2-7
TGTGCCAGCAGCTTAACAGGACCGAACACCGGGGAGCTGTTTTTT	CASSLTGPNTGELFF	NA	NA	TRBV7-2	TRBJ2-2
TGTGCCAGCAGCTTACGGGACAGCCGATCCTACGAGCAGTACTTC	CASSLRDSRSYEQYF	TRBD1	NA	TRBV13	TRBJ2-7